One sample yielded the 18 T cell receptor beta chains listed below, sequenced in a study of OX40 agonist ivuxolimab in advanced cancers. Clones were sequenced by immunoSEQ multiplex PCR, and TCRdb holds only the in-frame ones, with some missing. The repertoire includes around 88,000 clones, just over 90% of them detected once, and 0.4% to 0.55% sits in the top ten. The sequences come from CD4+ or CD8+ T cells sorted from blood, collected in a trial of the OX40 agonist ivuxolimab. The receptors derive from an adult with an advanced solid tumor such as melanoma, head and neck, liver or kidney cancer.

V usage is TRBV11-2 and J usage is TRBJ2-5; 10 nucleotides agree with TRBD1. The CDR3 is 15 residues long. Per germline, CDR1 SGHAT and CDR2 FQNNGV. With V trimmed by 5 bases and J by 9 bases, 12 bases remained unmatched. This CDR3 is CASSPLGDRGLPQYF. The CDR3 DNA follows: TGTGCCAGCAGCCCCCTCGGGGACAGGGGATTGCCCCAGTACTTC.

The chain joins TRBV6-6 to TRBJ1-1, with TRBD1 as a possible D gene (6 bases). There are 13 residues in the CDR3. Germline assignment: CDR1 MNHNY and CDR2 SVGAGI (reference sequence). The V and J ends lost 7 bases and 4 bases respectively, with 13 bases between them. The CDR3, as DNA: TGTGCCAGCACAGGGGACATTGGCACTGAAGCTTTCTTT. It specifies CASTGDIGTEAFF.

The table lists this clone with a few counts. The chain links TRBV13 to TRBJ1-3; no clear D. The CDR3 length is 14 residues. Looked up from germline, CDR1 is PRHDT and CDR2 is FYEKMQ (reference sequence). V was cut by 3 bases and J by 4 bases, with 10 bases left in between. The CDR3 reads CASSFRSSGNTIYF. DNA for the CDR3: TGTGCCAGCAGCTTTAGGAGTAGCGGAAACACCATATATTTT.

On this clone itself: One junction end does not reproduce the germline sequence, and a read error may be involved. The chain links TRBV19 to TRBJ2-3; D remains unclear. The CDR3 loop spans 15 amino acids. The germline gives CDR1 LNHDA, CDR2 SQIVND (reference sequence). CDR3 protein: CASGMLGTSTDTQYF. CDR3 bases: TGTGCCAGTGGTATGTTGGGTACTAGCACAGATACGCAGTATTTT.

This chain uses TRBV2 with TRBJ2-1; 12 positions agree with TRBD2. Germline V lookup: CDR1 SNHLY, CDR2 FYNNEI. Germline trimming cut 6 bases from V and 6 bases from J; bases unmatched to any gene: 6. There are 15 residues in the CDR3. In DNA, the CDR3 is TGTGCCAGCAGGGAACTAGCGGGGGGAATCAATGAGCAGTTCTTC. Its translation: CASRELAGGINEQFF.

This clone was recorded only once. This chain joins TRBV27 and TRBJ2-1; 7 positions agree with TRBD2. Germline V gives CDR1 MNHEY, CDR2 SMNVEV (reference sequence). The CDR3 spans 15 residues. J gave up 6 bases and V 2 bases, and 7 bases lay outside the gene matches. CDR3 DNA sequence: TGTGCCAGCAGTTTACGGGGGGTTGGGGTCAATGAGCAGTTCTTC. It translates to CASSLRGVGVNEQFF.

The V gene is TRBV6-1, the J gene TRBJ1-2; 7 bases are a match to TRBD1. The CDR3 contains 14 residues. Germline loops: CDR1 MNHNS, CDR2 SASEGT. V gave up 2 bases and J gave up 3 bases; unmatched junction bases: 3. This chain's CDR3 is CASSETQGDYGYTF. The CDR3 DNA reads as TGTGCCAGCAGTGAAACTCAGGGGGACTATGGCTACACCTTC.

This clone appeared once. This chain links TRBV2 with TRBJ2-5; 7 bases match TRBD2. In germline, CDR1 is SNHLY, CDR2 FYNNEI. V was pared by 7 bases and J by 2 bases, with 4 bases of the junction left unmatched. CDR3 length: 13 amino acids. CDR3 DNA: TGTGCCAGCAAAGCGGGACTTCAAGAGACCCAGTACTTC. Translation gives CASKAGLQETQYF.

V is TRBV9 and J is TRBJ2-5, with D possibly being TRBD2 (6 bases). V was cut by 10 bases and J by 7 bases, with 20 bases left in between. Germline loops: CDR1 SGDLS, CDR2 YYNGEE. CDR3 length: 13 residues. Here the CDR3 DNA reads TGTGCCTCAGCATTGGGGGGAGAGGGGACCCAGTACTTC. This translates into CASALGGEGTQYF.

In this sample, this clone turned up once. The CDR3 here is CASIKDGVTEAFF. The CDR3 nucleotides read TGTGCCAGTATTAAGGACGGAGTCACTGAAGCTTTCTTT. The chain has TRBV19 and TRBJ1-1; no definite D call. This CDR3 spans 13 amino acids. V was cut by 7 bases and J by 4 bases, with 13 bases left in between. Germline CDR1 LNHDA, CDR2 SQIVND (reference sequence). Supplemented by reference TRBV19 and TRBJ1-1, the full variable domain reads DGGITQSPKYLFRKEGQNVTLSCEQNLNHDAMYWYRQDPGQGLRLIYYSQIVNDFQKGDIAEGYSVSREKKESFPLTVTSAQKNPTAFYLCASIKDGVTEAFFGQGTRLTVV.

The CDR3 reads CASSLAGKTYEQYF. CDR3 DNA: TGTGCCAGCAGCTTAGCGGGCAAGACCTACGAGCAGTACTTC. The rearrangement joins TRBV11-2 to TRBJ2-7; D is unclear. CDR1 SGHAT and CDR2 FQNNGV come from the germline V gene. The CDR3 is made up of 14 amino acids. V shed 1 base and J shed 2 bases, with 9 bases lying between them.

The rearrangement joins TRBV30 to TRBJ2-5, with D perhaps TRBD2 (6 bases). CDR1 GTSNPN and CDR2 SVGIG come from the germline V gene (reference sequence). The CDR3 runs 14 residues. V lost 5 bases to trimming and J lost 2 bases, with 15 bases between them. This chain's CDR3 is CAWDTGGPQETQYF. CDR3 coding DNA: TGTGCCTGGGACACCGGGGGTCCTCAAGAGACCCAGTACTTC.

The CDR3 DNA is TGTGCCAGCAGCTTACTAGGTCTCGACAGGGCTGGAGGCTACACCTTC. Translation gives CASSLLGLDRAGGYTF. The rearrangement links TRBV7-9 to TRBJ1-2, with 7 bases lining up with TRBD1. The CDR3 consists of 16 residues. V dropped 2 bases and J dropped 8; count of bases not matched to a gene: 14. From germline, CDR1 is SEHNR and CDR2 FQNEAQ (reference sequence).

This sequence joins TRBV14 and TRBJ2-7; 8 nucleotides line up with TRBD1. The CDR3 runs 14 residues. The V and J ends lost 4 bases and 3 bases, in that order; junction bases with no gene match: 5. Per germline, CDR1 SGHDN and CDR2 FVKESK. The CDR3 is CASSPRQGIYEQYF. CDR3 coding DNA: TGTGCCAGCAGCCCCCGACAGGGGATCTACGAGCAGTACTTC.

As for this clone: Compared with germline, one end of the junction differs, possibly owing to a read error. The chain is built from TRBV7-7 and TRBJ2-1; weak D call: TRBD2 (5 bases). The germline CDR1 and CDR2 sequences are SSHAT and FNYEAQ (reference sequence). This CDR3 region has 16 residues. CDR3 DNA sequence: TGTGCTAGCAGTACCGGACTGGCGCCCCCCTACAATGAGCAGTTCTTC. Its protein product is CASSTGLAPPYNEQFF. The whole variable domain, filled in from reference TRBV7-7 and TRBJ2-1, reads GAGVSQSPRYKVTKRGQDVTLRCDPISSHATLYWYQQALGQGPEFLTYFNYEAQPDKSGLPSDRFSAERPEGSISTLTIQRTEQRDSAMYRCASSTGLAPPYNEQFFGPGTRLTVL.

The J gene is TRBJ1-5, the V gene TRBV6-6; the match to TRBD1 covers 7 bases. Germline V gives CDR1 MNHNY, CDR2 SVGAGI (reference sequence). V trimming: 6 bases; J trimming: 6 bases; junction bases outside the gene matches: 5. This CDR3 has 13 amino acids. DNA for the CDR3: TGTGCCAGCAGCAGACAGGGTGCTCAGCCCCAGCATTTT. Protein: CASSRQGAQPQHF.

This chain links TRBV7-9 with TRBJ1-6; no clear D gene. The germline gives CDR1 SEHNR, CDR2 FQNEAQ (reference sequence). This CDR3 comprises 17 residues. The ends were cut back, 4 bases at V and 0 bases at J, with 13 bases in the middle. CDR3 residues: CASSSRRDNSYNSPLHF. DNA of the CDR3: TGTGCCAGCAGCTCTCGGAGGGATAACTCCTATAATTCACCCCTCCACTTT.

This CDR3 reads CAISESGTISYEQYF. The CDR3 DNA reads as TGTGCCATCAGTGAATCCGGGACTATCTCCTACGAGCAGTACTTC. This sequence joins TRBV10-3 and TRBJ2-7, with TRBD2 identical over 7 bases. The CDR3 spans 15 residues. Per the germline V gene, CDR1 is ENHRY and CDR2 is SYGVKD. V lost 3 bases, J lost 0 bases, and 5 bases stayed unmatched.